This T cell receptor beta chain comes out of a study of immune heterogeneity within non-small cell lung tumors. Template input was genomic DNA from bulk tumor (approximately 640 ng per sample). Doctors removed several biopsies from each primary tumor during surgery, keeping them far apart. With untreated, newly diagnosed non-small cell lung cancer, the patients went on to undergo curative surgery. Germline CDR1 is DFQATT and CDR2 is SNEGSKA (reference sequence). The CDR3 is made up of 16 amino acids. The V end lost 3 bases, the J end lost 2 bases, and 18 bases lay between the germline ends. TCR beta CDR3 was amplified by multiplex PCR using 32 V and 13 J primers. TCRdb analysed the multiplex PCR reads with MiXCR anew, one entry per CDR3 protein. The sample includes fewer than 13,000 distinct CDR3 sequences, roughly 27% of them seen just once.

This clonotype originated in a man aged 45-65 years with non-small cell lung cancer. J is TRBJ2-3 and V is TRBV20-1; TRBD2 might be the D (7 bases). The sequencing sample was made of lung tumor tissue. CDR3: CSARGLTGGLTDTQYF. As DNA, the CDR3 is TGCAGTGCTAGGGGACTAACGGGGGGCCTCACAGATACGCAGTATTTT.